One sample yielded the 6 T cell receptor beta chains listed below, sequenced in a study of graft-versus-host responses after intestinal transplantation. Sequenced by immunoSEQ multiplex PCR; TCRdb stores in-frame clones only, minus some. The sample records around 30,000 clones, over 60% being singletons. Processing of graft tissue released intraepithelial and lamina propria lymphocytes. Sequenced material: ileum tissue, taken 98 days after intestinal transplantation. The source is a human patient who received an intestinal transplant, so some T cells may come from the graft donor.

This chain connects TRBV7-9 to TRBJ2-7; no definite D call. V lost 5 bases to trimming and J lost 0 bases, with 11 bases between them. Germline V gene data show CDR1 as SEHNR and CDR2 as FQNEAQ (reference sequence). CDR3 length equals 14 residues. In DNA, the CDR3 is TGTGCCAGCAGCAAAGGTACCACCTCCTACGAGCAGTACTTC. Encoded protein: CASSKGTTSYEQYF.

The J gene is TRBJ2-1, the V gene TRBV11-2; D gene unclear. V lost 8 bases, J lost 0 bases, and 8 bases lay in between. The length of the CDR3 is 13 residues. Germline V gene data show CDR1 as SGHAT and CDR2 as FQNNGV. CDR3 nucleotides: TGTGCCAGCTGCCCAAGCTCCTACAATGAGCAGTTCTTC. Residues: CASCPSSYNEQFF.

V and J are TRBV6-1 and TRBJ2-3; 9 positions match TRBD1. CDR3 size: 14 residues. The trim removed 3 bases at V and 6 bases at J, leaving 4 bases unmatched. Germline V gene data show CDR1 as MNHNS and CDR2 as SASEGT. DNA for the CDR3: TGTGCCAGCAGTGACGGACAGGGGACTGATACGCAGTATTTT. Translated, it gives CASSDGQGTDTQYF.

The rearrangement uses TRBV4-1 and TRBJ1-5, with D unresolved. Per the germline V gene, CDR1 is MGHRA and CDR2 is YSYEKL. The CDR3 sequence is 13 residues long. V lost 4 bases and J lost 4, with 8 bases in between. The CDR3 reads CASSPGVNQPQHF. CDR3 DNA: TGCGCCAGCAGCCCGGGCGTGAATCAGCCCCAGCATTTT.

This chain uses TRBV6-5 with TRBJ2-6; no definite D call. V lost 0 bases, J lost 2 bases, and 8 bases lay in between. CDR3 size: 16 residues. Germline V lookup: CDR1 MNHEY, CDR2 SVGAGI. In DNA, the CDR3 is TGTGCCAGCAGTTACTCCATTTACGCTGGGGCCAACGTCCTGACTTTC. It is translated as CASSYSIYAGANVLTF.

This clone showed up just once. J is TRBJ1-2 and V is TRBV9; D is unresolved. The V gene's germline CDR1 is SGDLS and CDR2 YYNGEE. This CDR3 comprises 16 residues. The V and J ends lost 3 bases and 8 bases respectively, with 23 bases between them. CDR3 in DNA: TGTGCCAGCAGCGGGGAAGCTAGGACGGACGCGCGGGGCTACACCTTC. It codes for CASSGEARTDARGYTF.